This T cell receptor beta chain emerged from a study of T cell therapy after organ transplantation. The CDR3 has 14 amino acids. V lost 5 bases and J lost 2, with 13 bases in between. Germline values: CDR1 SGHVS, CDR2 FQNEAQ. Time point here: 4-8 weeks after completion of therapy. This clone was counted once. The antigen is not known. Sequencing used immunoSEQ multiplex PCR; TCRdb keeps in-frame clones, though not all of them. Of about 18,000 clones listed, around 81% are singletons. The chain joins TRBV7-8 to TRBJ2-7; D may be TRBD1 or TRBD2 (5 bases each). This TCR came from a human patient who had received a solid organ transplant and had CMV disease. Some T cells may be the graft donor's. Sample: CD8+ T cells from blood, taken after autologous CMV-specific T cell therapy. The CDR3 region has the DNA TGTGCCAGCAGCCTGGGGGACGGGACCTACGAGCAGTACTTC. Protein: CASSLGDGTYEQYF.